These 31 T cell receptor beta chains share one sample of origin, sequenced in a study of human thymus T cells. Clones were read by immunoSEQ multiplex PCR, and TCRdb kept only the in-frame ones, dropping some. Of 100,000 to 150,000 clones listed, about 95% are singletons. Thymus was obtained from resections taken during corrective heart surgery. Sequencing was performed on thymus tissue. These receptors were taken from a boy in the first two years of life with a congenital heart defect but otherwise immunologically healthy.

V usage is TRBV5-1 and J usage is TRBJ1-2; the D gene is possibly TRBD1 (5 bases). From germline, CDR1 is SGHRS and CDR2 YFSETQ. The CDR3 loop spans 14 amino acids. Between the trimmed V and J ends, which lost 6 bases and 8 bases, there was a span of 20 bases. The CDR3 here is CASTNWVGPGGYTF. Here the CDR3 DNA reads TGCGCCAGCACCAATTGGGTGGGACCTGGGGGCTACACCTTC.

J is TRBJ1-1 and V is TRBV6-5, with TRBD1 as a possible D gene (5 bases). Trimming took off 5 bases at V and 3 bases at J, with 13 bases between the two ends. CDR3 length: 14 residues. Germline loops: CDR1 MNHEY, CDR2 SVGAGI. The CDR3 is CASSPGPGDTEAFF. CDR3 bases: TGTGCCAGCAGTCCGGGGCCGGGGGACACTGAAGCTTTCTTT.

The J gene is TRBJ1-2, the V gene TRBV7-2; 12 nucleotides agree with TRBD1. V shed 4 bases, J shed 4 bases, and the junction held 10 bases outside the gene matches. CDR3 length: 17 residues. The V gene's germline CDR1 is SGHTA and CDR2 FQGNSA. CDR3 region: CASSSQGQGADAYGYTF. In nucleotides, the CDR3 is TGTGCCAGCAGCTCCCAGGGACAGGGGGCAGATGCCTATGGCTACACCTTC.

This chain uses TRBV4-1 with TRBJ2-3, with 13 positions matching TRBD2. V lost 1 base, J lost 4 bases, and 5 bases stayed unmatched. Germline CDR1 and CDR2: MGHRA and YSYEKL. CDR3 length: 17 amino acids. This CDR3 reads CASSQGLTSGGADTQYF. The CDR3 nucleotides read TGCGCCAGCAGCCAAGGCCTAACTAGCGGGGGGGCAGATACGCAGTATTTT.

J is TRBJ2-1 and V is TRBV9; 12 bases align to TRBD2. V lost 4 bases and J lost 9; bases outside the gene matches: 11. Germline V gives CDR1 SGDLS, CDR2 YYNGEE. The CDR3 length is 16 residues. CDR3 residues: CASSPLAGGPVGEQFF. In DNA form, the CDR3 reads TGTGCCAGCAGCCCTCTAGCGGGGGGGCCCGTCGGTGAGCAGTTCTTC.

The chain joins TRBV12-2 to TRBJ2-5. TRBV12-2 is termed a pseudogene. There are 14 residues in the CDR3. This CDR3 is CASRPGRRQETQYF. DNA for the CDR3: TGTGCAAGTCGCCCCGGACGCCGCCAAGAGACCCAGTACTTC.

This chain connects TRBV6-6 to TRBJ1-1, with TRBD1 identical over 8 bases. The V and J ends lost 7 bases and 0 bases, in that order; junction bases with no gene match: 7. The CDR3 runs to 15 residues. The germline gives CDR1 MNHNY, CDR2 SVGAGI (reference sequence). CDR3 amino acids: CASTLQGVLNTEAFF. Written as DNA, the CDR3 is TGTGCCAGCACCCTACAGGGGGTCCTGAACACTGAAGCTTTCTTT.

V usage is TRBV28 and J usage is TRBJ1-2; 7 bases line up with TRBD1. Per germline, CDR1 MDHEN and CDR2 SYDVKM. The J segment lost 4 bases and the V segment lost 5 bases, leaving 4 bases of the junction unmatched. CDR3 length: 13 amino acids. The CDR3 bases are TGTGCCAGCAGTGGGGGACAGAGCTATGGCTACACCTTC. Translation: CASSGGQSYGYTF.

The rearrangement uses TRBV7-3 and TRBJ2-1; TRBD2 agrees at 9 bases. CDR3 length: 20 amino acids. CDR1 and CDR2 (germline): SGHTA, FQGTGA. V shed 0 bases, J shed 8 bases, and the junction held 20 bases outside the gene matches. CDR3 in amino acids: CASSLTGQVSKRGACHEQFF. CDR3 bases: TGTGCCAGCAGCTTAACCGGACAGGTTTCAAAGCGGGGGGCGTGCCATGAGCAGTTCTTC.

J is TRBJ2-2 and V is TRBV2, with 8 bases identical to TRBD1. This CDR3 has 14 residues. The J segment lost 0 bases and the V segment lost 6 bases, leaving 0 bases of the junction unmatched. In germline, CDR1 is SNHLY, CDR2 FYNNEI. Written as DNA, the CDR3 is TGTGCCAGCAGGGACAGGGCGAACACCGGGGAGCTGTTTTTT. Translating gives CASRDRANTGELFF.

The V gene is TRBV4-1, the J gene TRBJ1-4; D perhaps matches TRBD1 (5 bases). The V gene lost 0 bases and the J gene lost 1 base, with 9 bases spanning the gap. In germline, CDR1 is MGHRA, CDR2 YSYEKL. The CDR3 is made up of 16 amino acids. The CDR3 spells CASSQDPRGTNEKLFF. The CDR3 DNA reads as TGCGCCAGCAGCCAAGATCCTAGGGGAACTAATGAAAAACTGTTTTTT.

V and J are TRBV7-9 and TRBJ2-7; D unresolved. Germline CDR1 and CDR2: SEHNR and FQNEAQ (reference sequence). V was shortened by 1 base and J by 1 base, with 8 bases between the two germline ends. The CDR3 extends over 14 amino acids. CDR3: CASSLGPRSYEQYF. DNA for the CDR3: TGTGCCAGCAGCTTAGGACCGAGATCCTACGAGCAGTACTTC.

The V call is TRBV6-4, the J call TRBJ2-3; perhaps TRBD2 as D (6 bases). V was clipped by 4 bases and J by 4 bases, with 9 bases between them. There are 13 residues in the CDR3. Germline CDR1 is MRHNA and CDR2 is SNTAGT. The CDR3 DNA reads as TGTGCCAGCAGTGCCTCTAGCGCAGATACGCAGTATTTT. Translated, it gives CASSASSADTQYF.

The chain employs TRBV7-6 and TRBJ2-1; D possibly corresponds to TRBD2 (6 bases). Germline CDR1 and CDR2: SGHVS and FNYEAQ. This CDR3 is built from 15 residues. The germline V and J ends were trimmed by 7 bases and 4 bases, with 17 bases remaining between them. The CDR3 is CASTPHTSPYNEQFF. In DNA form, the CDR3 reads TGTGCCAGCACCCCCCACACTAGCCCATACAATGAGCAGTTCTTC. Full variable domain (outside the CDR3, taken from reference TRBV7-6 and TRBJ2-1): GAGVSQSPRYKVTKRGQDVALRCDPISGHVSLYWYRQALGQGPEFLTYFNYEAQQDKSGLPNDRFSAERPEGSISTLTIQRTEQRDSAMYRCASTPHTSPYNEQFFGPGTRLTVL.

The rearrangement uses TRBV25-1 and TRBJ2-2, with D unresolved. CDR3 size: 11 residues. The V gene lost 6 bases and the J gene lost 6 bases, with 5 bases spanning the gap. The germline CDR1 and CDR2 sequences are MGHDK and SYGVNS. As DNA, the CDR3 is TGTGCCAGCAGCGGATCCGGGGAGCTGTTTTTT. This translates into CASSGSGELFF.

The chain couples TRBV5-6 to TRBJ1-4, with 7 nucleotides matching TRBD1. The CDR3 sequence is 15 residues long. J was trimmed by 8 bases and V by 4 bases; bases with no gene match: 11. Germline CDR1 reads SGHDT; CDR2 reads YYEEEE. The DNA for the CDR3 is TGTGCCAGCAGCCGTCGCAGACAGGGACACGAAAAACTGTTTTTT. Its protein product is CASSRRRQGHEKLFF.

The V gene is TRBV30, the J gene TRBJ1-1; perhaps TRBD1 as D (5 bases). In germline, CDR1 is GTSNPN, CDR2 SVGIG (reference sequence). Trimming took 5 bases from V and 7 from J, leaving 26 bases between them. CDR3 length: 16 residues. The CDR3 loop reads CAWCKSPGTIWVEAFF. In DNA, the CDR3 is TGTGCCTGGTGTAAGAGTCCTGGGACGATTTGGGTTGAAGCTTTCTTT.

A single count supports this clone. V is TRBV25-1 and J is TRBJ2-7, with 7 positions matching TRBD1. V lost 5 bases and J lost 7; bases outside the gene matches: 11. Germline CDR1 MGHDK, CDR2 SYGVNS. CDR3 length: 14 residues. The CDR3 sequence: CASSPSLGTEEQYF. For the CDR3, the DNA is TGTGCCAGCAGTCCCTCACTAGGGACAGAGGAGCAGTACTTC.

The chain employs TRBV5-1 and TRBJ2-1; the D gene is possibly TRBD2 (7 bases). The CDR3 spans 15 residues. V lost 2 bases and J lost 2, with 11 bases in between. Germline V gives CDR1 SGHRS, CDR2 YFSETQ. As DNA, the CDR3 is TGCGCCAGCAGCTTAGGGCGGGGGCCCTACAATGAGCAGTTCTTC. Amino acids: CASSLGRGPYNEQFF.

The CDR3 DNA sequence: TGTGCCAGCTCACTTCCGGGATTGAACACTGAAGCTTTCTTT. It translates to CASSLPGLNTEAFF. This chain links TRBV18 with TRBJ1-1; no firm D call. The germline V gene has CDR1 KGHSH and CDR2 LQKENI. V was clipped by 4 bases and J by 0 bases, with 9 bases between them. The CDR3 length is 14 residues.

The chain has TRBV19 and TRBJ2-2; the D is unclear. V lost 4 bases, J lost 6 bases, and 18 bases lay in between. The CDR3 length is 16 residues. Germline CDR1 LNHDA, CDR2 SQIVND (reference sequence). In DNA, the CDR3 is TGTGCCAGTAGTACCTCGATCCCCCACAGTGCCGGGGAGCTGTTTTTT. Protein: CASSTSIPHSAGELFF.

The chain links TRBV20-1 to TRBJ1-2; 11 bases line up with TRBD1. The germline V gene has CDR1 DFQATT and CDR2 SNEGSKA (reference sequence). The CDR3 sequence is 11 residues long. The CDR3 nucleotides are TGCAGAGCCGGGACAGGGGGGGGCTACACCTTC. Translation gives CRAGTGGGYTF.

This rearrangement joins TRBV4-3 to TRBJ2-7, with D possibly being TRBD2 (7 bases). V lost 0 bases to trimming and J lost 2 bases, with 11 bases between them. Germline assignment: CDR1 LGHNA and CDR2 YSLEER. The CDR3 totals 15 residues. The CDR3 spells CASSQERGGAYEQYF. CDR3 nucleotides: TGCGCCAGCAGCCAAGAGAGGGGGGGTGCCTACGAGCAGTACTTC.

The V call is TRBV11-2, the J call TRBJ1-6; a possible D gene is TRBD1 (6 bases). CDR3 size: 15 residues. Germline V gene data show CDR1 as SGHAT and CDR2 as FQNNGV. V was pared by 5 bases and J by 8 bases, with 16 bases between. The CDR3 DNA is TGTGCCAGCAGCCTCCGGGGGGGGCGGGATTCACCCCTCCACTTT. Protein: CASSLRGGRDSPLHF.

The genes are TRBV28 and TRBJ2-3; TRBD1 or TRBD2 may be the D gene (5 bases each). CDR1 is MDHEN, CDR2 SYDVKM, per germline. Deletions cut 3 bases from V and 2 bases from J, with 9 bases between. This CDR3 contains 14 residues. The CDR3 nucleotides are TGTGCCAGCAGTTTGCCGGGGCCCACAGATACGCAGTATTTT. It yields the protein CASSLPGPTDTQYF.

The rearrangement links TRBV11-2 to TRBJ1-1; tentative D call: TRBD1 (5 bases). The CDR3 has 15 residues. Trimming cost V 1 base and J 1 base, with 10 bases left between them. Looked up from germline, CDR1 is SGHAT and CDR2 is FQNNGV. CDR3 DNA sequence: TGTGCCAGCAGCTTAGCGGGGAGGGGGAACACTGAAGCTTTCTTT. This translates into CASSLAGRGNTEAFF.

J is TRBJ1-1 and V is TRBV5-5; D is undetermined. The ends were cut back, 3 bases at V and 6 bases at J, with 6 bases in the middle. The CDR3 length is 11 residues. Germline CDR1 is SGHKS and CDR2 is YYEKEE (reference sequence). The CDR3, as DNA: TGTGCCAGCAGCTCCCGGGCTGAAGCTTTCTTT. Protein sequence: CASSSRAEAFF.

This clone was detected once. J is TRBJ1-2 and V is TRBV28; D is ambiguous. CDR1 is MDHEN and CDR2 is SYDVKM in the germline V gene. V shed 4 bases and J shed 3 bases, with 6 bases lying between them. The CDR3 has 12 residues. The CDR3 loop is CASSSLDYGYTF. The CDR3 DNA reads TGTGCCAGCAGTTCCCTGGACTATGGCTACACCTTC.

This rearrangement joins TRBV5-4 to TRBJ2-3; 8 positions agree with TRBD2. V gave up 1 base and J gave up 2 bases; unmatched junction bases: 3. Germline CDR1 SGHNT, CDR2 YYREEE (reference sequence). This CDR3 comprises 15 residues. CDR3 loop: CASSLTSGFTDTQYF. In DNA form, the CDR3 reads TGTGCCAGCAGCTTGACTAGCGGTTTCACAGATACGCAGTATTTT.

The chain has TRBV6-5 and TRBJ2-7; 8 bases align to TRBD2. Losses at the gene ends were 4 bases for V and 0 bases for J; bases not matched to a gene: 5. Germline CDR1 MNHEY, CDR2 SVGAGI. This CDR3 spans 15 amino acids. CDR3 loop: CASSSSLADSYEQYF. The CDR3 nucleotides read TGTGCCAGCAGTTCCTCACTAGCGGACTCCTACGAGCAGTACTTC.

This rearrangement joins TRBV5-1 to TRBJ2-1; 8 bases match TRBD1. Germline V gene lookup returns CDR1 SGHRS and CDR2 YFSETQ. This CDR3 spans 15 amino acids. Losses at the gene ends were 2 bases for V and 4 bases for J; bases not matched to a gene: 5. The CDR3 here is CASSLNRGAYNEQFF. The DNA of the CDR3 is TGCGCCAGCAGCTTAAACAGGGGGGCTTACAATGAGCAGTTCTTC.